One sample yielded the 8 T cell receptor beta chains listed below, sequenced in a study of preoperative IRX-2 immunotherapy in early breast cancer. Noted treatment: preoperative locoregional IRX-2 cytokine immunotherapy. Sequencing used immunoSEQ multiplex PCR; TCRdb keeps in-frame clones, though not all of them. The sample lists 75,000 to 100,000 clones; more than 80% were seen once. The sequenced sample was tumor tissue, obtained after IRX-2 immunotherapy. These receptors were taken from a human donor with breast cancer.

This rearrangement joins TRBV19 to TRBJ2-2; 7 bases line up with TRBD1. The CDR3 runs to 16 residues. V trimming: 5 bases; J trimming: 0 bases; junction bases outside the gene matches: 6. Germline values: CDR1 LNHDA, CDR2 SQIVND (reference sequence). The CDR3 coding sequence is TGTGCCAGTAGTCCGACAGGGCCCGCGAACACCGGGGAGCTGTTTTTT. This codes for CASSPTGPANTGELFF.

This chain connects TRBV29-1 to TRBJ2-1, with D possibly matching TRBD2 (6 bases). Germline CDR1 reads SQVTM; CDR2 reads ANQGSEA. The CDR3 has 13 residues. V dropped 7 bases and J dropped 6 bases, with 16 bases sitting between them. DNA of the CDR3: TGCAGCGGTGGGGCGGGAAGTTCCAATGAGCAGTTCTTC. Residues: CSGGAGSSNEQFF.

The genes are TRBV28 and TRBJ1-2; D might be TRBD1 (6 bases). This CDR3 has 14 residues. The V gene lost 4 bases and the J gene lost 5 bases, with 14 bases spanning the gap. Germline V gives CDR1 MDHEN, CDR2 SYDVKM. CDR3 sequence: CASSSPGTLYGYTF. The CDR3 DNA reads TGTGCCAGCAGTTCCCCCGGGACACTTTATGGCTACACCTTC.

This clone was seen a single time. The V and J genes are TRBV6-8 and TRBJ2-6; D not certain. The V and J ends lost 2 bases and 0 bases respectively, with 11 bases between them. The CDR3 covers 17 residues. Germline assignment: CDR1 MNHGY and CDR2 SAAAGT. The CDR3 nucleotides are TGTGCCAGCAGTTACCCGGCTTCGGGCTCTGGGGCCAACGTCCTGACTTTC. Translated, it gives CASSYPASGSGANVLTF.

The J gene is TRBJ2-5, the V gene TRBV5-1; D unclear. Trimming pared 3 bases from V and 5 bases from J, leaving 14 bases between. This CDR3 comprises 14 residues. Germline CDR1 SGHRS, CDR2 YFSETQ. Here the CDR3 DNA reads TGCGCCAGCAGCTCGACGACGGCCCGGGAGACCCAGTACTTC. Translated: CASSSTTARETQYF. Looking up the rest from reference TRBV5-1 and TRBJ2-5 gives the full variable domain: KAGVTQTPRYLIKTRGQQVTLSCSPISGHRSVSWYQQTPGQGLQFLFEYFSETQRNKGNFPGRFSGRQFSNSRSEMNVSTLELGDSALYLCASSSTTARETQYFGPGTRLLVL.

The CDR3 nucleotides read TGTGCCAGCAGACCTACACGGTACCAAGAGACCCAGTACTTC. Translation: CASRPTRYQETQYF. The chain joins TRBV22-1 to TRBJ2-5. TRBV22-1 is termed a pseudogene. This CDR3 spans 14 amino acids.

Here the CDR3 reads CASSMGLARTYEQYF. In nucleotides, the CDR3 is TGTGCCAGTAGTATGGGACTAGCGCGCACCTACGAGCAGTACTTC. The V call is TRBV19, the J call TRBJ2-7, with 10 bases aligning to TRBD2. CDR1 LNHDA and CDR2 SQIVND come from the germline V gene (reference sequence). CDR3 length: 15 residues. V was clipped by 3 bases and J by 2 bases; unmatched bases: 4.

The CDR3 reads CASRKGSEQYF. CDR3 in DNA: TGTGCCAGTAGGAAGGGGTCCGAGCAGTACTTC. V is TRBV19 and J is TRBJ2-7; TRBD1 might be the D (5 bases). Trimming stripped 6 bases from V and 6 bases from J, with 9 bases between. This CDR3 has 11 amino acids. In germline, CDR1 is LNHDA, CDR2 SQIVND (reference sequence).